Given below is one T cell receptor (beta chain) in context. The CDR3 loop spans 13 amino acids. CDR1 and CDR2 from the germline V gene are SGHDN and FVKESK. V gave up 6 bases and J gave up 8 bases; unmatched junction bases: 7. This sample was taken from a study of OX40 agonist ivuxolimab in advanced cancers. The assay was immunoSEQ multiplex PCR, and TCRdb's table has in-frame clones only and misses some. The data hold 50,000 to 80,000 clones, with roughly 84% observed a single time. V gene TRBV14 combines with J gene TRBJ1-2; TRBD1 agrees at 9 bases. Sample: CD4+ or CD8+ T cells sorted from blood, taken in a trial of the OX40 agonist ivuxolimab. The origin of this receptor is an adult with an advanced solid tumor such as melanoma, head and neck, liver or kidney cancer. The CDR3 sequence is CASSPDRGKGYTF. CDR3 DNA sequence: TGTGCCAGCAGTCCCGACAGGGGGAAAGGCTACACCTTC.